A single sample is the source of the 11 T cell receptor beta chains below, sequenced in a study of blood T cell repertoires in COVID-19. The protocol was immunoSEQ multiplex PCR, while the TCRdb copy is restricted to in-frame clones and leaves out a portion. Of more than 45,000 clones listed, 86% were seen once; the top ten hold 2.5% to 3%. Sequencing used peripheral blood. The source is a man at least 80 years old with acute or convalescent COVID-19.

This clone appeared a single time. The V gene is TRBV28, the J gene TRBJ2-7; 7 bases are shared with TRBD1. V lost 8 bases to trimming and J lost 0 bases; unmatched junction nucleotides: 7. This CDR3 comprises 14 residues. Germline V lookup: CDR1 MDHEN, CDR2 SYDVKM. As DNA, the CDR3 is TGTGCCAGCTTTACAGGGGCCTACTCCTACGAGCAGTACTTC. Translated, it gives CASFTGAYSYEQYF.

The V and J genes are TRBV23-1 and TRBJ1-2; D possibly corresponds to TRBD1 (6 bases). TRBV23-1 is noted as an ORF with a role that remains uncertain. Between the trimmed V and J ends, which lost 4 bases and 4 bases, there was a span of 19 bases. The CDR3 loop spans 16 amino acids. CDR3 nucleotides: TGCGCCAGCAGTCCCGACTATGACAGGTGGACCTATGGCTACACCTTC. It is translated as CASSPDYDRWTYGYTF.

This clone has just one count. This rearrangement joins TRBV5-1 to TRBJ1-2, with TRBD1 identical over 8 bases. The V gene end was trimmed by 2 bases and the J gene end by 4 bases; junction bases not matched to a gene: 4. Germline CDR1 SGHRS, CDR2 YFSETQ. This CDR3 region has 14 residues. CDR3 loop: CASSFGQGAYGYTF. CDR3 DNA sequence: TGCGCCAGCAGCTTTGGGCAGGGGGCCTATGGCTACACCTTC.

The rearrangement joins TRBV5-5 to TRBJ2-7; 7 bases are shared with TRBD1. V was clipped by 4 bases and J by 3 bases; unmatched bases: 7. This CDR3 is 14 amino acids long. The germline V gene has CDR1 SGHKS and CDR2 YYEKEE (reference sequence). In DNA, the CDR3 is TGTGCCAGCAGCCCGCCGGGACAGTACTACGAGCAGTACTTC. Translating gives CASSPPGQYYEQYF.

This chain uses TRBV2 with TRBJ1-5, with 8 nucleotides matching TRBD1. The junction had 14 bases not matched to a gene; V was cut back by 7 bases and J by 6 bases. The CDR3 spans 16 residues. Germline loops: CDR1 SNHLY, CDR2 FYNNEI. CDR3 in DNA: TGTGCCAGCAAAGGACAGGGCGGTAGGATGTCTCAGCCCCAGCATTTT. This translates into CASKGQGGRMSQPQHF. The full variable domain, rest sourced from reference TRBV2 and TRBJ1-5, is EPEVTQTPSHQVTQMGQEVILRCVPISNHLYFYWYRQILGQKVEFLVSFYNNEISEKSEIFDDQFSVERPDGSNFTLKIRSTKLEDSAMYFCASKGQGGRMSQPQHFGDGTRLSIL.

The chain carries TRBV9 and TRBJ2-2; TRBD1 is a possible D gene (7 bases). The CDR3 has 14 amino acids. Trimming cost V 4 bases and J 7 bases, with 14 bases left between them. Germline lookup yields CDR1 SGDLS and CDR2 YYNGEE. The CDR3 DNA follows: TGTGCCAGCAGCTCCCGACAGGGAGGCGGGGAGCTGTTTTTT. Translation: CASSSRQGGGELFF. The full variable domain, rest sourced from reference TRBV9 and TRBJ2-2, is DSGVTQTPKHLITATGQRVTLRCSPRSGDLSVYWYQQSLDQGLQFLIQYYNGEERAKGNILERFSAQQFPDLHSELNLSSLELGDSALYFCASSSRQGGGELFFGEGSRLTVL.

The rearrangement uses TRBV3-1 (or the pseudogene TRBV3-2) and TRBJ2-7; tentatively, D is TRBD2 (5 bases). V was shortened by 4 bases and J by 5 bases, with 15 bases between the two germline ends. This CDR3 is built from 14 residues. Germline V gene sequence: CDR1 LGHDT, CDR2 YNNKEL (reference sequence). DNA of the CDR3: TGTGCCAGCAGCCGTCTCGGACTCCCCCACGAGCAGTACTTC. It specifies CASSRLGLPHEQYF.

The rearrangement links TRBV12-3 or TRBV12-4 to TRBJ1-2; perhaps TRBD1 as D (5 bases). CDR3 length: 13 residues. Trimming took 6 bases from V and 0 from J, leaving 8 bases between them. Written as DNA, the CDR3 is TGTGCCAGCAGCCGGGGGGCTAACTATGGCTACACCTTC. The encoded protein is CASSRGANYGYTF.

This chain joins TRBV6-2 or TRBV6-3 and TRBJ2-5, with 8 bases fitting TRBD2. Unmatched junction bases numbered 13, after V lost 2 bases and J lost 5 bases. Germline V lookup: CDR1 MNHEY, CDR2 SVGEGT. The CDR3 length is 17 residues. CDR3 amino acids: CASSYTAGTRGRETQYF. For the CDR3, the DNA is TGTGCCAGCAGTTACACCGCCGGGACTAGGGGACGGGAGACCCAGTACTTC.

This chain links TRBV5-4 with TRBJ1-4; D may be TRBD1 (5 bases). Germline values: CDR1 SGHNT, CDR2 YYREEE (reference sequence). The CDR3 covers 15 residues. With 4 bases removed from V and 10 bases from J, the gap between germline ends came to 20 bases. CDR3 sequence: CASSSGGALMGKLFF. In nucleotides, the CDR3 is TGTGCCAGCAGCAGCGGGGGAGCCCTGATGGGAAAACTGTTTTTT.

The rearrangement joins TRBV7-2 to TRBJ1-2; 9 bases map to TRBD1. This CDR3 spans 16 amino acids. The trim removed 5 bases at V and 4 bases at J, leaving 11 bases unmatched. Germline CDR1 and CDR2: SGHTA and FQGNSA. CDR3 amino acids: CASSPSGTGRTYGYTF. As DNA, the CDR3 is TGTGCCAGCAGCCCGTCGGGGACAGGGAGGACCTATGGCTACACCTTC.